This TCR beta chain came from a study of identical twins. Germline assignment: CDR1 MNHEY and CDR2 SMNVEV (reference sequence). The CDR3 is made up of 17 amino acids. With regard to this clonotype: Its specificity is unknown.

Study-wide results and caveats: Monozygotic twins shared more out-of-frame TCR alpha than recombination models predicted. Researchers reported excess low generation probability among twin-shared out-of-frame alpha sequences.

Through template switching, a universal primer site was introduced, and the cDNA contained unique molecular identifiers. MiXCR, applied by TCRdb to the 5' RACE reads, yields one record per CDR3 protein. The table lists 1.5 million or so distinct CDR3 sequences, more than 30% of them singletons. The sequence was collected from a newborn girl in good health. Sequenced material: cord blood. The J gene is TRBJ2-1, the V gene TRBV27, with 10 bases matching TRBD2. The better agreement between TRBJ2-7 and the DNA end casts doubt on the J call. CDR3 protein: CASSKPSGGVSYNEQYF. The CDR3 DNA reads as TGTGCCAGCAGTAAACCTAGCGGGGGAGTCTCCTACAATGAGCAGTACTTC.